The 11 T cell receptor beta chains below all came from one sample that was sequenced in a study of CD8+ T cells in alopecia areata listed by TCRdb under 2018. The time point label on this specimen signifies: four to five weeks on oral tofacitinib. Explained via the paper, the treatment or condition label denotes: oral pan-JAK inhibitor, 5-10 mg twice daily. Library construction relied on the immunoSEQ multiplex PCR assay. To provide template for TCR sequencing, every sample had RNA extracted and reverse transcribed into cDNA. In its TCRdb copy, this immuneACCESS table keeps in-frame sequences only and misses some clones. Where compared with another copy, unresolved V genes explain less than half of these, and the others have no known cause. In this sample the table shows some 150,000 clones, less than 70% of which occur a single time. The ten most abundant clones make up around 15% of the sample.

Sequenced material: CD8+ T cells sorted from blood, taken at week 4, from a patient treated with tofacitinib. These receptors all come from a human donor with alopecia areata.

The rearrangement links TRBV9 to TRBJ1-2; TRBD1 might be the D (5 bases). The CDR3 length is 16 residues. The germline gives CDR1 SGDLS, CDR2 YYNGEE. V was pared by 3 bases and J by 6 bases, with 21 bases between. DNA for the CDR3: TGTGCCAGCAGCGCTAGCCGTACGGGACGGGGGGATGGCTACACCTTC. Translating gives CASSASRTGRGDGYTF.

The chain has TRBV23-1 and TRBJ2-4; TRBD1 is a possible D gene (5 bases). TRBV23-1 is sorted into the ORF group, with uncertain function. This CDR3 is built from 14 residues. V was trimmed by 11 bases and J by 2 bases, leaving 16 bases between them. CDR3 amino acids: CARERGATKNIQYF. Here the CDR3 DNA reads TGCGCCCGTGAAAGGGGCGCGACCAAAAACATTCAGTACTTC.

This clone was recorded a few times. The genes are TRBV5-1 and TRBJ1-1, with D perhaps TRBD1 (6 bases). The CDR3 has 15 amino acids. V gave up 3 bases and J gave up 6 bases, with 18 bases separating them. The germline gives CDR1 SGHRS, CDR2 YFSETQ. The CDR3 loop is CASSWQQGGLSEAFF. Here the CDR3 DNA reads TGCGCCAGCAGCTGGCAACAGGGCGGTCTCTCTGAAGCTTTCTTT.

This clone has more than one count but fewer than ten. The rearrangement joins TRBV5-1 to TRBJ2-3, with TRBD1 as a possible D gene (5 bases). The CDR3 sequence is 15 residues long. The V end was cut by 1 base, the J end by 1 base, with 10 bases between. Germline values: CDR1 SGHRS, CDR2 YFSETQ. This CDR3 reads CASSLRGMGTDTQYF. The CDR3 DNA is TGCGCCAGCAGCTTGAGGGGAATGGGCACAGATACGCAGTATTTT. Together with reference TRBV5-1 and TRBJ2-3, the CDR3 gives the full variable domain: KAGVTQTPRYLIKTRGQQVTLSCSPISGHRSVSWYQQTPGQGLQFLFEYFSETQRNKGNFPGRFSGRQFSNSRSEMNVSTLELGDSALYLCASSLRGMGTDTQYFGPGTRLTVL.

Remarks on this clone: Sequence at one end of the junction differs from germline and may be a read error. CDR3 in amino acids: CASTLLVLSTDTQYF. The CDR3 coding sequence is TGTGCCAGCACCTTACTAGTGTTGAGCACAGATACGCAGTATTTT. The chain carries TRBV7-8 and TRBJ2-3, with D perhaps TRBD2 (5 bases). The CDR3 covers 15 residues. Germline-derived CDR1 and CDR2 are SGHVS and FQNEAQ. The whole variable domain, filled in from reference TRBV7-8 and TRBJ2-3, reads GAGVSQSPRYKVAKRGQDVALRCDPISGHVSLFWYQQALGQGPEFLTYFQNEAQLDKSGLPSDRFFAERPEGSVSTLKIQRTQQEDSAVYLCASTLLVLSTDTQYFGPGTRLTVL.

The CDR3 nucleotides are TGTGCCAGCAGCCTCATTACCCGTGACATTCAGTACTTC. Translated: CASSLITRDIQYF. The chain is built from TRBV14 and TRBJ2-4; D gene ambiguous. This CDR3 spans 13 amino acids. V lost 4 bases and J 8 bases, leaving 12 bases between the germline ends. The germline V gene encodes CDR1 SGHDN and CDR2 FVKESK.

This clone occurred many times. This chain connects TRBV7-9 to TRBJ2-2; D is unclear. V was cut by 3 bases and J by 5 bases, with 7 bases left in between. The length of the CDR3 is 13 residues. The germline V gene has CDR1 SEHNR and CDR2 FQNEAQ (reference sequence). The CDR3 region has the DNA TGTGCCAGCAGCTTCTCGTTTACCGGGGAGCTGTTTTTT. Protein sequence: CASSFSFTGELFF. The full variable domain, completed using reference TRBV7-9 and TRBJ2-2, is DTGVSQNPRHKITKRGQNVTFRCDPISEHNRLYWYRQTLGQGPEFLTYFQNEAQLEKSRLLSDRFSAERPKGSFSTLEIQRTEQGDSAMYLCASSFSFTGELFFGEGSRLTVL.

This clone was counted only a few times. The chain recombines TRBV4-3 with TRBJ2-3; 9 bases are a match to TRBD2. Trimming at V came to 0 bases and at J to 4 bases, leaving 5 bases not matched to a gene. The CDR3 length is 16 residues. CDR1 is LGHNA and CDR2 is YSLEER in the germline V gene. The CDR3 bases are TGCGCCAGCAGCCAAGAGGTGGCTAGCGGGGCAGATACGCAGTATTTT. It encodes CASSQEVASGADTQYF.

V and J are TRBV5-6 and TRBJ1-3; D remains unclear. Germline V gene data show CDR1 as SGHDT and CDR2 as YYEEEE. Trimming removed 0 bases at V and 7 bases at J, with 8 bases between. The CDR3 sequence is 13 residues long. CDR3 DNA: TGTGCCAGCAGCTTGGGCCGGGGTAACACCATATATTTT. It specifies CASSLGRGNTIYF.

The CDR3 reads CASSFSAGLVNEQFF. The CDR3 bases are TGCGCCAGCAGCTTTTCAGCGGGGCTGGTCAATGAGCAGTTCTTC. The chain has TRBV5-1 and TRBJ2-1; 7 bases match TRBD2. Trimming took 2 bases from V and 6 from J; bases not matched to a gene: 8. CDR1 is SGHRS and CDR2 is YFSETQ in the germline V gene. The CDR3 contains 15 residues.

The chain is built from TRBV7-9 and TRBJ2-7; D unclear. CDR3 length equals 15 residues. Trimming left V 4 bases short and J 1 base short, with 14 bases between. CDR1 and CDR2 from the germline V gene are SEHNR and FQNEAQ (reference sequence). The CDR3 DNA follows: TGTGCCAGCAGCTCCACATTAAGATTATCCTACGAGCAGTACTTC. Translated: CASSSTLRLSYEQYF.